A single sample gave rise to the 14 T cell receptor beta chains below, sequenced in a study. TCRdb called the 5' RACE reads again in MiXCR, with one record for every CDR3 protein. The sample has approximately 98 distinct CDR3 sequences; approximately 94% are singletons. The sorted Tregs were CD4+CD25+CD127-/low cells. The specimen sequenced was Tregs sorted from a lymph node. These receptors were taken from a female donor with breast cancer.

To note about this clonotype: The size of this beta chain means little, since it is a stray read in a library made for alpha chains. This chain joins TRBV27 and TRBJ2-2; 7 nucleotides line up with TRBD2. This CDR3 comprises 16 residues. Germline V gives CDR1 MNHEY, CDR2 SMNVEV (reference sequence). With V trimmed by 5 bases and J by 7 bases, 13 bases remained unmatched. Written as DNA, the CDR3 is TGTGCCAGCAGTCCTATCGGGCGGGAGTATCACGGGGAGCTGTTTTTT. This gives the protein CASSPIGREYHGELFF.

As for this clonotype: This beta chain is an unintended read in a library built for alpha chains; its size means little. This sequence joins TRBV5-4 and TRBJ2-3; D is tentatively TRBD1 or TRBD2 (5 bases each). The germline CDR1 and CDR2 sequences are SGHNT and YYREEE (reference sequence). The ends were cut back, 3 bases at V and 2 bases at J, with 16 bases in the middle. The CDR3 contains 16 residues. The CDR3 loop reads CASSSGRAILTDTQYF. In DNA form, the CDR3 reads TGTGCCAGCAGCTCAGGGAGAGCGATCCTCACAGATACGCAGTATTTT.

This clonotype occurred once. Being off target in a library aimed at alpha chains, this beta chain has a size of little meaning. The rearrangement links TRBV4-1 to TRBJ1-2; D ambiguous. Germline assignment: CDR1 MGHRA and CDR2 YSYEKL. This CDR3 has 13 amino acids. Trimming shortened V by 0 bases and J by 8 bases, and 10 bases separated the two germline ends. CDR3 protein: CASSQDIGRGYTF. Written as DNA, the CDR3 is TGCGCCAGCAGCCAAGATATAGGGAGGGGCTACACCTTC.

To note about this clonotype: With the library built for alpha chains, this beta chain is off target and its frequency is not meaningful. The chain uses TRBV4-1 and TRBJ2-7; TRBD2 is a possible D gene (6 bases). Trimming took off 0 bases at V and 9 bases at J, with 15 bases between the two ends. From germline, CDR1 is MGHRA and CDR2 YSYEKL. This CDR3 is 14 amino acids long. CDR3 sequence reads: CASSQDISGQRQYF. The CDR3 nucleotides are TGCGCCAGCAGCCAAGATATAAGCGGGCAAAGGCAGTACTTC.

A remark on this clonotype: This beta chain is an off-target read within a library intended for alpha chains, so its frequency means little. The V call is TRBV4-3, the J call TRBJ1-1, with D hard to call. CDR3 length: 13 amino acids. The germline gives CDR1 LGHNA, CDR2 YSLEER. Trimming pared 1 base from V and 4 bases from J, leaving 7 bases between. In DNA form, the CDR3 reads TGCGCCAGCAGCCAAGGAGCATTCACTGAAGCTTTCTTT. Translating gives CASSQGAFTEAFF.

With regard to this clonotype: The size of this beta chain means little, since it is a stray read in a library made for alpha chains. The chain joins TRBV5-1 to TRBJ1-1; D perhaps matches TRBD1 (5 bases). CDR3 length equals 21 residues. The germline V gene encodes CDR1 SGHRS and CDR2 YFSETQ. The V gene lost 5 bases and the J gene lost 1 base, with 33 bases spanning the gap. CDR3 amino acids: CASRNVGLDRDLKKKNTEAFF. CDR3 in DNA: TGCGCCAGCAGAAATGTAGGCCTTGACCGGGACTTAAAGAAAAAGAACACTGAAGCTTTCTTT.

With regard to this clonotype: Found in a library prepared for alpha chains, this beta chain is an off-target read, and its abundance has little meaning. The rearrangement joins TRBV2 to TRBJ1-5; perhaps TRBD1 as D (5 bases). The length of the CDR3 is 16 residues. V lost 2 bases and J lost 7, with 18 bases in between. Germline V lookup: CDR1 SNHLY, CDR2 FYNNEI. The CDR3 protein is CASSESAGAAGQPQHF. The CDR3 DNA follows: TGTGCCAGCAGTGAATCAGCTGGGGCCGCCGGCCAGCCCCAGCATTTT. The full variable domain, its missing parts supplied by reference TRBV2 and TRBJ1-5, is EPEVTQTPSHQVTQMGQEVILRCVPISNHLYFYWYRQILGQKVEFLVSFYNNEISEKSEIFDDQFSVERPDGSNFTLKIRSTKLEDSAMYFCASSESAGAAGQPQHFGDGTRLSIL.

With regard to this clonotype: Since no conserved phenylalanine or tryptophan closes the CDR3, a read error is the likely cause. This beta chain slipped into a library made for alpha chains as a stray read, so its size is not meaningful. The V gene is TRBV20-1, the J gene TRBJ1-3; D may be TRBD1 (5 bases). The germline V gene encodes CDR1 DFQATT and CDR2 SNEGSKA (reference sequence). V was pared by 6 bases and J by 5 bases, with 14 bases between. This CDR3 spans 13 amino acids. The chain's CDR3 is CSAPQTVRNTIYS. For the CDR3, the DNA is TGCAGTGCCCCCCAGACAGTGAGAAACACCATATATTCT.

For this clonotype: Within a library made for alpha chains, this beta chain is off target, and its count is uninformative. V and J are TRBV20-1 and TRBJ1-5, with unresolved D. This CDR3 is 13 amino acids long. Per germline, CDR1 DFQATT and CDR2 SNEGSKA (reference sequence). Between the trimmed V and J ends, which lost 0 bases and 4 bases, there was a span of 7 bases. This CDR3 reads CSAREENNQPQHF. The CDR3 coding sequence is TGCAGTGCTAGAGAAGAGAATAATCAGCCCCAGCATTTT.

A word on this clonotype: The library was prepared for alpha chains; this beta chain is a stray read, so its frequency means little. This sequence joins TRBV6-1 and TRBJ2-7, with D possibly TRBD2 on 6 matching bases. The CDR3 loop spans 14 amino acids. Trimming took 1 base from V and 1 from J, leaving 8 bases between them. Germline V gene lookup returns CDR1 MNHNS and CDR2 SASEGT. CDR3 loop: CASSEGGGSYEQYF. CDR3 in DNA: TGTGCCAGCAGTGAAGGCGGAGGGTCCTACGAGCAGTACTTC.

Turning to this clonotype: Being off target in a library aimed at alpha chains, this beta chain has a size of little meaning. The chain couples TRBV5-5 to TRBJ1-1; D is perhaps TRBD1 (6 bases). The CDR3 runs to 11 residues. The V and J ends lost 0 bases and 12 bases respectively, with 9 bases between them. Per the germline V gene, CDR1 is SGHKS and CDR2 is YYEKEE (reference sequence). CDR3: CASSLGDTTFF. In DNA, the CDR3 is TGTGCCAGCAGCTTGGGGGACACCACTTTCTTT.

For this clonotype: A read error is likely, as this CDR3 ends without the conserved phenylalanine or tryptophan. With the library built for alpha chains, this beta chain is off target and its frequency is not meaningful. The CDR3 nucleotides are TGTGCCAGCAGAGCCAGGGGTGAGACCCAGTACTTA. Amino acid sequence: CASRARGETQYL. The genes are TRBV12-3 or TRBV12-4 and TRBJ2-5; a possible D gene is TRBD1 (6 bases). This CDR3 is built from 12 residues. The V and J ends lost 6 bases and 5 bases respectively, with 10 bases between them.

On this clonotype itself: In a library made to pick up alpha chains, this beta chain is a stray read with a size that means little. Written as DNA, the CDR3 is TGTGCCAGCTCACCATATAGACAGCCCAGACTCTCCTACAATGAGCAGTTCTTC. Its protein is CASSPYRQPRLSYNEQFF. V usage is TRBV18 and J usage is TRBJ2-1; perhaps TRBD1 as D (5 bases). Trimming removed 2 bases at V and 0 bases at J, with 17 bases between. The CDR3 spans 18 residues. Per germline, CDR1 KGHSH and CDR2 LQKENI.

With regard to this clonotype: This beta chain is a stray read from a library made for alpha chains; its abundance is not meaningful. As DNA, the CDR3 is TGTGCCAGCAGCGGATACAAAAACACTGAAGCTTTCTTT. This codes for CASSGYKNTEAFF. The chain employs TRBV7-2 and TRBJ1-1; D gene uncertain. The CDR3 runs to 13 residues. CDR1 is SGHTA and CDR2 is FQGNSA in the germline V gene. The V and J ends lost 5 bases and 2 bases respectively, with 9 bases between them.